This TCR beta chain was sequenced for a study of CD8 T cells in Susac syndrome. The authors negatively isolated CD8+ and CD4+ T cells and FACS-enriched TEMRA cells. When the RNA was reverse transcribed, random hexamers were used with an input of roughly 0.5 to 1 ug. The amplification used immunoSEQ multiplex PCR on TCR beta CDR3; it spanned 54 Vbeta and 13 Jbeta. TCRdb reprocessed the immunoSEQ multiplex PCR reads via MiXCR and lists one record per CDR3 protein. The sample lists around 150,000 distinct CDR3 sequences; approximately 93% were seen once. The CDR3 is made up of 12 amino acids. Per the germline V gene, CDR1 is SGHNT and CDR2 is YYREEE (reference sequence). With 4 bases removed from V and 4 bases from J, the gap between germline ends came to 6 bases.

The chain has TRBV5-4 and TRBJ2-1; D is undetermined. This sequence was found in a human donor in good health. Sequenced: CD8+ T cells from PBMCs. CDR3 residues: CASSHGYNEQFF. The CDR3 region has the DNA TGTGCCAGCAGCCACGGGTACAATGAGCAGTTCTTC.